This TCR beta chain was identified in a study of blood T cell repertoires in COVID-19. Across the whole study: The origin of the acute and convalescent COVID-19 samples was the United States, Italy and Spain.

CDR3 length: 16 amino acids. The trim removed 1 base at V and 9 bases at J, leaving 7 bases unmatched. In germline, CDR1 is WNHNN, CDR2 SYGVQD (reference sequence). Libraries were prepared by immunoSEQ multiplex PCR; TCRdb keeps only in-frame clonotypes and omits some of them. The top ten hold approximately 1.5% of the sample, which has about 300,000 clones, around 84% seen once. Sample: peripheral blood. The chain couples TRBV10-1 to TRBJ2-3, with 13 bases fitting TRBD2. The origin of this receptor is a human donor with COVID-19, enrolled during active disease. The donor label of this sample is uncertain. The CDR3, as DNA: TGCGCCAGCAGTGAGTTAGGAACTAGCGGGAGGGCAACGCAGTATTTT. It codes for CASSELGTSGRATQYF.